The sample holds a few counts of the clone carrying this T cell receptor beta chain. Its antigen is still unknown. This sample is part of a study of T cells after yellow fever vaccination. Study context: Fractions low in cell number were prepared with SMART-Seq v4 Ultra Low Input. Study results and caveats: Post-booster samples contained most primary-vaccination clones (about 95% CD4, approximately 88% CD8).

TCRdb reprocessed the 5' RACE reads via MiXCR and lists one record per CDR3 protein. The data hold roughly 160,000 distinct CDR3 sequences, with roughly 9% observed a single time. V shed 7 bases, J shed 3 bases, and the junction held 7 bases outside the gene matches. This CDR3 is 14 amino acids long. CDR1 SQVTM and CDR2 ANQGSEA come from the germline V gene. The sequences come from CD8+ T cells sorted from PBMCs, collected 45 days after the yellow fever booster vaccination. This TCR was recovered from a young man who received the YFV17D yellow fever vaccine. The gene calls are TRBV29-1 and TRBJ2-7, with TRBD2 identical over 12 bases. This CDR3 reads CSAGLAGLNYEQYF. In DNA form, the CDR3 reads TGCAGCGCCGGACTAGCGGGGTTAAACTACGAGCAGTACTTC.